This T cell receptor beta chain was obtained from a study of blood T cell repertoires in COVID-19. Looking at the study overall: PBMCs, B-cell-depleted T cells, or T cells provided the cDNA or gDNA that made up the material.

This clone was observed once. This CDR3 region has 13 residues. Germline lookup yields CDR1 SGHDN and CDR2 FVKESK. V lost 5 bases to trimming and J lost 4 bases, with 11 bases between them. Per the original data handling: It was from reference gene primer amplification that nucleated cell counts were estimated. Sequencing was performed with immunoSEQ multiplex PCR; in TCRdb, only in-frame clones are kept and a portion is missing. The DNA gave D and trimming, while V, J and clone size come from that table. The table lists about 80,000 clones, approximately 80% of them singletons. This chain uses TRBV14 with TRBJ2-5; D perhaps matches TRBD1 (6 bases). Sequenced: peripheral blood. The origin of this receptor is a woman in her 70s with acute or convalescent COVID-19. As DNA, the CDR3 is TGTGCCAGCAGCTCCAGGGGCAGAGAGACCCAGTACTTC. Protein sequence: CASSSRGRETQYF.